This entry is about one T cell receptor beta chain. The source of the sample is a study of blood T cell repertoires in COVID-19. Profiled with immunoSEQ multiplex PCR; TCRdb holds only in-frame clones, not every one. The data show 220,000 or so clones, roughly 82% seen once. The CDR3 has 16 residues. Germline-derived CDR1 and CDR2 are KGHSH and LQKENI. The germline V and J ends were trimmed by 3 bases and 3 bases, with 15 bases remaining between them. This TCR derives from a woman between 45 and 60 years old who had recovered from COVID-19. The J gene is TRBJ2-1, the V gene TRBV18; D is ambiguous. Sequences were obtained from PBMCs or T cells enriched from blood (not recorded which). The CDR3 DNA follows: TGTGCCAGCTCACCGAGTTCATCCGGGTACTACAATGAGCAGTTCTTC. Its translation: CASSPSSSGYYNEQFF.